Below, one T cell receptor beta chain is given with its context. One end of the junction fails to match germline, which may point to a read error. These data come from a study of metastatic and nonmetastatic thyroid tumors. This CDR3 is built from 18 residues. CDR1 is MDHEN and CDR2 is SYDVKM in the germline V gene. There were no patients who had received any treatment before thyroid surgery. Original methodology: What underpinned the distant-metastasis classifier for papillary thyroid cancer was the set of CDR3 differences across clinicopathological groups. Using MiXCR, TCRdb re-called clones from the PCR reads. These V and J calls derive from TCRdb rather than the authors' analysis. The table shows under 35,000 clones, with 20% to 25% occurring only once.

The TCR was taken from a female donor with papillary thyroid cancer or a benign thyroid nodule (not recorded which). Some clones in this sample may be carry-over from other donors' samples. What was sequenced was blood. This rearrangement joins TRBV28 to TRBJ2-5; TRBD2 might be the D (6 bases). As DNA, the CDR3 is TGTGTCAGCACCTACTTGTACGGGCGGGACCGAAGTGGAGAGACCCAGTACTTC. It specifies CVSTYLYGRDRSGETQYF.